This passage covers 15 T cell receptor beta chains from one sample sequenced in a study of cytomegalovirus exposure and HLA in healthy donors. The PCR used 60 Vbeta and 13 Jbeta primers. Measured with immunoSEQ multiplex PCR; TCRdb has only the in-frame clones, and not every one. There are fewer than 200,000 clones in the sample; 80% to 90% occur only once, and about 2.7% lies in the top ten. Material for sequencing was PBMCs. The receptors come from a man aged 30 to 45 in good health and CMV-seropositive.

The gene calls are TRBV2 and TRBJ2-7, with no clear D. This CDR3 spans 14 amino acids. The germline gives CDR1 SNHLY, CDR2 FYNNEI. Trimming took off 1 base at V and 2 bases at J, with 9 bases between the two ends. The CDR3 region has the DNA TGTGCCAGCAGTGAAGGAGACTTGCCCTACGAGCAGTACGTC. This codes for CASSEGDLPYEQYV.

As for this clone: Germline is not matched at one junction end, which may reflect a read error. The chain has TRBV7-7 and TRBJ2-2; TRBD1 is a possible D gene (5 bases). Germline V lookup: CDR1 SSHAT, CDR2 FNYEAQ (reference sequence). The CDR3 loop spans 14 amino acids. The CDR3 region has the DNA TGTGCTAGCAGCGTCCAGGGAAACACCGGGGAGCTGTTTTTT. Translated: CASSVQGNTGELFF.

V gene TRBV19 combines with J gene TRBJ2-1; tentatively, D is TRBD2 (5 bases). The V gene's germline CDR1 is LNHDA and CDR2 SQIVND (reference sequence). V was clipped by 4 bases and J by 0 bases, with 10 bases between them. The CDR3 loop spans 15 amino acids. CDR3 region: CASSRTGNSYNEQFF. Written as DNA, the CDR3 is TGTGCCAGTAGTAGGACCGGGAACTCCTACAATGAGCAGTTCTTC.

CDR3 coding DNA: TGTGCCAGCAGCTTACGGCGGGATCAAGATACGCAGTATTTT. This translates into CASSLRRDQDTQYF. The genes are TRBV11-3 and TRBJ2-3; a possible D gene is TRBD2 (6 bases). Germline values: CDR1 SGHNT, CDR2 YENEEA. V was clipped by 2 bases and J by 5 bases, with 11 bases between them. The CDR3 runs 14 residues.

The chain recombines TRBV5-1 with TRBJ2-5; TRBD2 matches at 12 bases. V gave up 4 bases and J gave up 4 bases; unmatched junction bases: 14. Germline loops: CDR1 SGHRS, CDR2 YFSETQ. The CDR3 is 18 residues long. This CDR3 reads CASSPGTSGLMGRETQYF. Here the CDR3 DNA reads TGCGCCAGCAGCCCGGGGACTAGCGGGTTGATGGGTCGAGAGACCCAGTACTTC.

The gene calls are TRBV27 and TRBJ1-1, with a tentative D call TRBD1 (6 bases). V was clipped by 2 bases and J by 4 bases, with 8 bases between them. Germline V gene sequence: CDR1 MNHEY, CDR2 SMNVEV (reference sequence). This CDR3 is built from 13 residues. The CDR3 loop is CASSLTGTTEAFF. The CDR3, as DNA: TGTGCCAGCAGTTTAACAGGGACCACTGAAGCTTTCTTT.

The chain combines TRBV5-1 with TRBJ2-7; 8 bases map to TRBD2. Germline CDR1 SGHRS, CDR2 YFSETQ. The CDR3 is made up of 16 amino acids. The J segment lost 0 bases and the V segment lost 0 bases, leaving 5 bases of the junction unmatched. The CDR3 coding sequence is TGCGCCAGCAGCTTGGAGTCGAGCGGGGGCTCCTACGAGCAGTACTTC. It encodes CASSLESSGGSYEQYF.

The V gene is TRBV5-1, the J gene TRBJ2-5; 7 bases agree with TRBD1. Germline V gives CDR1 SGHRS, CDR2 YFSETQ. The CDR3 consists of 14 residues. The J segment lost 1 base and the V segment lost 0 bases, leaving 0 bases of the junction unmatched. The CDR3 DNA is TGCGCCAGCAGCTTGGCAGGGGGCCAAGAGACCCAGTACTTC. Residues: CASSLAGGQETQYF.

The chain carries TRBV27 and TRBJ2-6; D unresolved. The CDR3 is 16 residues long. V gave up 7 bases and J gave up 2 bases, with 15 bases separating them. Germline lookup yields CDR1 MNHEY and CDR2 SMNVEV (reference sequence). The CDR3 loop reads CASKRTNRPGANVLTF. CDR3 DNA: TGTGCCAGCAAACGCACTAATAGGCCTGGGGCCAACGTCCTGACTTTC.

V is TRBV19 and J is TRBJ1-2; no firm D call. The V gene's germline CDR1 is LNHDA and CDR2 SQIVND (reference sequence). CDR3 length: 15 amino acids. Trimming removed 3 bases from V and 6 bases from J, with 17 bases in between. As DNA, the CDR3 is TGTGCCAGTAGTATCGGCTTAGGACTTGGTCATGGCTACACCTTC. Its translation is CASSIGLGLGHGYTF.

The gene calls are TRBV5-4 and TRBJ1-6; D uncertain. Germline lookup yields CDR1 SGHNT and CDR2 YYREEE (reference sequence). The CDR3 contains 15 residues. V shed 0 bases and J shed 7 bases, with 11 bases lying between them. In DNA, the CDR3 is TGTGCCAGCAGCTTGGGAGATGGAGGGAATTCACCCCTCCACTTT. Translating gives CASSLGDGGNSPLHF.

The chain recombines TRBV2 with TRBJ2-7; 8 bases are shared with TRBD2. CDR1 is SNHLY and CDR2 is FYNNEI in the germline V gene. Trimming took 6 bases from V and 4 from J; bases not matched to a gene: 11. The CDR3 runs to 15 residues. The CDR3 nucleotides read TGTGCCAGCAGGGATGGACTAGCCGCATTTTACGAGCAGTACGTC. It specifies CASRDGLAAFYEQYV.

About this clone itself: Different DNA sequences within this sample yield the same CDR3. The chain couples TRBV7-9 to TRBJ2-2, with D possibly matching TRBD1 (5 bases). Trimming cost V 0 bases and J 5 bases, with 10 bases left between them. This CDR3 is 15 amino acids long. CDR1 and CDR2 (germline): SEHNR, FQNEAQ (reference sequence). The CDR3 spells CASSLARVNTGELFF. The CDR3 bases are TGTGCCAGCAGCTTAGCCAGGGTGAATACCGGGGAGCTGTTTTTT. Using reference TRBV7-9 and TRBJ2-2 for the parts outside the CDR3, the full variable domain is DTGVSQNPRHKITKRGQNVTFRCDPISEHNRLYWYRQTLGQGPEFLTYFQNEAQLEKSRLLSDRFSAERPKGSFSTLEIQRTEQGDSAMYLCASSLARVNTGELFFGEGSRLTVL.

This chain's CDR3 is CASSRWTSGGVNEQFF. Written as DNA, the CDR3 is TGTGCCAGCAGCAGATGGACTAGCGGTGGGGTCAATGAGCAGTTCTTC. The V call is TRBV11-2, the J call TRBJ2-1; 10 bases are a match to TRBD2. V dropped 5 bases and J dropped 6; count of bases not matched to a gene: 10. The CDR3 contains 16 residues. Germline CDR1 reads SGHAT; CDR2 reads FQNNGV.

CDR3 sequence: CATSGRVTDTQYF. The CDR3 nucleotides read TGTGCCACGAGCGGGAGGGTCACAGATACGCAGTATTTT. The rearrangement uses TRBV7-2 and TRBJ2-3; the match to TRBD2 covers 10 bases. After removal of 10 bases from V and 2 bases from J, the junction contained 3 bases not matched to a gene. CDR3 length equals 13 residues. CDR1 is SGHTA and CDR2 is FQGNSA in the germline V gene.